This T cell receptor beta chain originates from a study of blood T cell repertoires in COVID-19. Study-level information: PBMCs, B-cell-depleted T cells, or T cells provided the cDNA or gDNA that made up the material.

The repertoire was sequenced with immunoSEQ multiplex PCR; TCRdb's copy has only in-frame clones and lacks some. The sample has fewer than 200,000 clones, roughly 84% seen once. This clone was seen only once. The germline V gene encodes CDR1 PRHDT and CDR2 FYEKMQ (reference sequence). V dropped 4 bases and J dropped 4; count of bases not matched to a gene: 7. The CDR3 covers 15 residues. This chain joins TRBV13 and TRBJ2-5; the match to TRBD1 covers 9 bases. The TCR sequence derives from a woman at least 80 years old with acute or convalescent COVID-19. The sample was peripheral blood. CDR3 amino acids: CASSSSDRGGETQYF. The CDR3 DNA follows: TGTGCCAGCAGCTCATCGGACAGGGGAGGAGAGACCCAGTACTTC.